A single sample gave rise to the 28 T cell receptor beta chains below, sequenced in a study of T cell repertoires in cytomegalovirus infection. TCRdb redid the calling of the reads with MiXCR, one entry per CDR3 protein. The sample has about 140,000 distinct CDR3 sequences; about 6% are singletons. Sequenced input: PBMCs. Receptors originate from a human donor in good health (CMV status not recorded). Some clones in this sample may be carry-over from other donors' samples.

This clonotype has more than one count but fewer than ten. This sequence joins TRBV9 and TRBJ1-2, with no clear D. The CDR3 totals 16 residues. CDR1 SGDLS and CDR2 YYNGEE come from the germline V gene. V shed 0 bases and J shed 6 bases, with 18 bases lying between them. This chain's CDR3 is CASSVGAGSDTDGYTF. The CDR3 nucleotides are TGTGCCAGCAGCGTAGGCGCTGGCTCCGATACGGATGGCTACACCTTC.

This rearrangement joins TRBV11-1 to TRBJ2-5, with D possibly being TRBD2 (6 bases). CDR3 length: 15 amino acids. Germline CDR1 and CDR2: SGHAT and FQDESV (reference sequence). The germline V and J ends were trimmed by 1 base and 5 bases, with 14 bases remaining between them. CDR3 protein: CASSLGGGGKETQYF. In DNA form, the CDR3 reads TGTGCCAGCAGCTTAGGCGGAGGCGGGAAGGAGACCCAGTACTTC.

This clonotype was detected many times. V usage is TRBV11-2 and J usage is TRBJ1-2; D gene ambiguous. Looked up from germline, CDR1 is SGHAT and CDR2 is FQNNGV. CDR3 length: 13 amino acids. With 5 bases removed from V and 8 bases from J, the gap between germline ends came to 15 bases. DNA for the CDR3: TGTGCCAGCAGCGTAGTAGGGCTCTCGGGCTACACCTTC. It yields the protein CASSVVGLSGYTF.

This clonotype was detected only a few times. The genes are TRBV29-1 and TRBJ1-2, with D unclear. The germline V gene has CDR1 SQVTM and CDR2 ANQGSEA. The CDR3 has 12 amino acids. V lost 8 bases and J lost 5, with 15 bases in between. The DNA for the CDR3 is TGCAGCACCTCCTCGGGGTCTTATGGCTACACCTTC. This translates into CSTSSGSYGYTF.

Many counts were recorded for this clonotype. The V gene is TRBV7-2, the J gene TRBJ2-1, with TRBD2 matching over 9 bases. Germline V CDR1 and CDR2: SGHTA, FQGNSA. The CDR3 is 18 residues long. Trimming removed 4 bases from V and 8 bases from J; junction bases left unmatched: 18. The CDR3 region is CASSSQSGGGGATDEQFF. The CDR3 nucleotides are TGTGCCAGCAGCTCGCAAAGCGGAGGCGGGGGGGCCACGGATGAGCAGTTCTTC.

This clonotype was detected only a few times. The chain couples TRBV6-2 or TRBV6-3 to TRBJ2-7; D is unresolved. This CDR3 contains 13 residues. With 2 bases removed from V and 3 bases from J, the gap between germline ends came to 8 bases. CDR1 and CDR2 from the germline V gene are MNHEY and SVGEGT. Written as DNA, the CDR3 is TGTGCCAGCAGTTACAGGCTGGGCTACGAGCAGTACTTC. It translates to CASSYRLGYEQYF.

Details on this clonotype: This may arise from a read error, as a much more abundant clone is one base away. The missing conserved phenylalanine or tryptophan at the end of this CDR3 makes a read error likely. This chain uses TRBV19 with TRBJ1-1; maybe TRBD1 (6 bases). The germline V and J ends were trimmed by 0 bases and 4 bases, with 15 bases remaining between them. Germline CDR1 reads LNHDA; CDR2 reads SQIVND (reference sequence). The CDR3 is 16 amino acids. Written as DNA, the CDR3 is TGTGCCAGTAGTATAGACTCAGGGGTGGGGACCACTGAAGCTTTCCTT. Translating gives CASSIDSGVGTTEAFL.

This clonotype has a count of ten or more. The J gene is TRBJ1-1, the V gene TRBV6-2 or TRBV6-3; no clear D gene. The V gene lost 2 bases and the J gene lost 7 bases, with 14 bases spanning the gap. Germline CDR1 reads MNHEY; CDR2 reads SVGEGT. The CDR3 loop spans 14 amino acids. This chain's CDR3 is CASSYTPRAVEAFF. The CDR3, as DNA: TGTGCCAGCAGTTACACTCCCCGGGCAGTTGAAGCTTTCTTT.

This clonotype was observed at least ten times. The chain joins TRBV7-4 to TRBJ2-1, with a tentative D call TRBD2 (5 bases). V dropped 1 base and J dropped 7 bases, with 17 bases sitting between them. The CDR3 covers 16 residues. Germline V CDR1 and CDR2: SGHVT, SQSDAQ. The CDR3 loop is CASSLGGLVSLNEQFF. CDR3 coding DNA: TGTGCCAGCAGCTTAGGAGGGCTGGTCTCCTTGAATGAGCAGTTCTTC.

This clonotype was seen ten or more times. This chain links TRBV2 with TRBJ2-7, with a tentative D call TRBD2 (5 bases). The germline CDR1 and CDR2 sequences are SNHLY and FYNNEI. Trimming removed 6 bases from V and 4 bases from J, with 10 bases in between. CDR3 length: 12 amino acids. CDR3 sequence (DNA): TGTGCCAGCAGGGGGAGCGGTTACGAGCAGTACTTC. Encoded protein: CASRGSGYEQYF.

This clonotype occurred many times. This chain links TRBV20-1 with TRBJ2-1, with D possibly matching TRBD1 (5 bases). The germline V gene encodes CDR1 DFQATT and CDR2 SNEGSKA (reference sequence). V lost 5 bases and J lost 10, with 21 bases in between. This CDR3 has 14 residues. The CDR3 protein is CSALVPRQRREQFF. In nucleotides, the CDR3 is TGCAGTGCTTTAGTCCCCCGACAGAGGCGGGAGCAGTTCTTC.

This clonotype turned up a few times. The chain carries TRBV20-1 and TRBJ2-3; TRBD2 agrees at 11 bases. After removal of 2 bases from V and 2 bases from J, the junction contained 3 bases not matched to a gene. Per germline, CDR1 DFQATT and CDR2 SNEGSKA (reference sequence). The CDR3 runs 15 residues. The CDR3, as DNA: TGCAGTGCTAGACCGGGACTAGCGGCCACAGATACGCAGTATTTT. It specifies CSARPGLAATDTQYF.

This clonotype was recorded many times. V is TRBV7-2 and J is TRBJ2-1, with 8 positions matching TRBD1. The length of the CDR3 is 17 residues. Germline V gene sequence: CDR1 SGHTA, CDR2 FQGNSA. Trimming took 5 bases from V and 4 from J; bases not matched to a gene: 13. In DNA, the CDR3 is TGTGCCAGCAGCCTATCTAGAAGGGACAGGAGGTACAATGAGCAGTTCTTC. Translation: CASSLSRRDRRYNEQFF.

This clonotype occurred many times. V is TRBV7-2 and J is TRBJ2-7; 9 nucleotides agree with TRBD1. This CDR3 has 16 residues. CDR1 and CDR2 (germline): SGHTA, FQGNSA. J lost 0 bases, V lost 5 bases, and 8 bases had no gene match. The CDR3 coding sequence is TGTGCCAGCAGCCCAATGGGACAGGGTCTCTCCTACGAGCAGTACTTC. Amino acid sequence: CASSPMGQGLSYEQYF.

The DNA of the CDR3 is TGTGCCAGCTCCGGGACAGCCCAAACGAGGAGCTCTGGAAACACCATATATTTT. Translation: CASSGTAQTRSSGNTIYF. The genes are TRBV18 and TRBJ1-3; 7 positions agree with TRBD1. V lost 6 bases to trimming and J lost 0 bases; unmatched junction nucleotides: 14. CDR1 is KGHSH, CDR2 LQKENI, per germline. The CDR3 runs to 18 residues.

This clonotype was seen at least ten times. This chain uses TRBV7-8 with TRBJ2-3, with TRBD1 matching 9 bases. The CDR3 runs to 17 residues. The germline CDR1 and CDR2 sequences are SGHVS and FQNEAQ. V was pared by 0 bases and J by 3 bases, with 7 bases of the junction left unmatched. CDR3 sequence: CASSLAYRGPGTDTQYF. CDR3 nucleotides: TGTGCCAGCAGCTTAGCCTACAGGGGGCCGGGGACAGATACGCAGTATTTT.

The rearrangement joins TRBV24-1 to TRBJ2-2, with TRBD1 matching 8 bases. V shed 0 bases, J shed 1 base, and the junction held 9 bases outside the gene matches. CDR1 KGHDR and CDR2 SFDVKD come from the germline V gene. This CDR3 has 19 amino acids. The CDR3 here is CATSDLLSWDRKNTGELFF. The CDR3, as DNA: TGTGCCACCAGTGATTTGCTATCTTGGGACAGGAAGAACACCGGGGAGCTGTTTTTT.

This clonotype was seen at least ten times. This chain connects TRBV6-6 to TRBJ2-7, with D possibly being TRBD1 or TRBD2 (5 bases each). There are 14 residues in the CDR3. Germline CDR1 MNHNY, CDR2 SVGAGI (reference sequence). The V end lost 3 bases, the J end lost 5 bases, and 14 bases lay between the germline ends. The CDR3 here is CASSYQTGRDEQYF. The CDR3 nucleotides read TGTGCCAGCAGTTATCAAACGGGACGGGACGAGCAGTACTTC.

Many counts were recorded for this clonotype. CDR3 in amino acids: CASIPIRAGTGNTEAFF. The CDR3 region has the DNA TGTGCCAGCATTCCGATAAGAGCCGGGACAGGCAACACTGAAGCTTTCTTT. This chain joins TRBV28 and TRBJ1-1; TRBD1 agrees at 8 bases. This CDR3 comprises 17 residues. The germline V gene has CDR1 MDHEN and CDR2 SYDVKM. The ends lost 7 bases at V and 2 bases at J; junction bases unmatched: 15. The whole variable domain, filled in from reference TRBV28 and TRBJ1-1, reads DVKVTQSSRYLVKRTGEKVFLECVQDMDHENMFWYRQDPGLGLRLIYFSYDVKMKEKGDIPEGYSVSREKKERFSLILESASTNQTSMYLCASIPIRAGTGNTEAFFGQGTRLTVV.

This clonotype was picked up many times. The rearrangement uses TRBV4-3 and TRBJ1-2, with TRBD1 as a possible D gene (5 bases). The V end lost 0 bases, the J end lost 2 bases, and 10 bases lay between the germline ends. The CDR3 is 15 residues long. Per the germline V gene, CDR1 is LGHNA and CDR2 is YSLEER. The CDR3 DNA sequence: TGCGCCAGCAGCCAAGACGGGGGGGGGAACTATGGCTACACCTTC. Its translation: CASSQDGGGNYGYTF.

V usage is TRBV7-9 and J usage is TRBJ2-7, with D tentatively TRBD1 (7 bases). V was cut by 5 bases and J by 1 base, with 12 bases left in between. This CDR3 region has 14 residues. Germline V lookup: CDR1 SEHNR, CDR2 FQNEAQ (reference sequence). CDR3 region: CASSTQGGSYEQYF. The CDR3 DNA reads TGTGCCAGCAGCACGCAGGGGGGTTCCTACGAGCAGTACTTC.

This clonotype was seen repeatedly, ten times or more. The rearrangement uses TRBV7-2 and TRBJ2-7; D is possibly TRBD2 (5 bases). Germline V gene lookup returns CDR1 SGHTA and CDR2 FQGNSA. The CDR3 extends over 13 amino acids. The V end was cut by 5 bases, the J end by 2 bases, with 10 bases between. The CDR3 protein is CASSSGRPYEQYF. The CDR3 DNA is TGTGCCAGCAGCAGCGGAAGACCCTACGAGCAGTACTTC.

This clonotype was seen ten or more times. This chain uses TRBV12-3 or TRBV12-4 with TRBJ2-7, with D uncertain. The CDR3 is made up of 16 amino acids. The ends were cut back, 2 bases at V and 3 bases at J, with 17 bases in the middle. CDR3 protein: CASSLSVSELNYEQYF. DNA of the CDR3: TGTGCCAGCAGTTTATCAGTATCGGAGCTGAACTACGAGCAGTACTTC.

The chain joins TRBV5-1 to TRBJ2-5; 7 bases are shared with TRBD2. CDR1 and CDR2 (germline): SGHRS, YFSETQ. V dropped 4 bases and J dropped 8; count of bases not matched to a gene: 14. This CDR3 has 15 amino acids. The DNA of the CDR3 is TGCGCCAGCAGCCGCGGATGGACGGCGGGGGATACCCAGTACTTC. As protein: CASSRGWTAGDTQYF.

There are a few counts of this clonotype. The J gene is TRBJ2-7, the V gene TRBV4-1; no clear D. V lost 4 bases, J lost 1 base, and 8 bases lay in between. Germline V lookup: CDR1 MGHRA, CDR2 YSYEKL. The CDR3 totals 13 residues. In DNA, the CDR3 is TGCGCCAGCAGCCCCAAGGGTTCCTACGAGCAGTACTTC. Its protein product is CASSPKGSYEQYF.

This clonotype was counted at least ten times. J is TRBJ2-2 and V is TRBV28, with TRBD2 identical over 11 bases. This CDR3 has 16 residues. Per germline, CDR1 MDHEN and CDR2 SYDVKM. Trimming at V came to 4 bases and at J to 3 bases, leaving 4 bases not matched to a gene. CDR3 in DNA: TGTGCCAGCAGTTCACTACTAGCGGGGGACACCGGGGAGCTGTTTTTT. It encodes CASSSLLAGDTGELFF. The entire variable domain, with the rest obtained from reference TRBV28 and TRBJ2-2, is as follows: DVKVTQSSRYLVKRTGEKVFLECVQDMDHENMFWYRQDPGLGLRLIYFSYDVKMKEKGDIPEGYSVSREKKERFSLILESASTNQTSMYLCASSSLLAGDTGELFFGEGSRLTVL.

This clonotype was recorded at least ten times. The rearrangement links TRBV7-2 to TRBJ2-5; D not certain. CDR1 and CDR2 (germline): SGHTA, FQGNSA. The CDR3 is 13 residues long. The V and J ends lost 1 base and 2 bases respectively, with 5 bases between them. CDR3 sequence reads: CASSLGLQETQYF. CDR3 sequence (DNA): TGTGCCAGCAGCTTAGGTCTTCAAGAGACCCAGTACTTC.

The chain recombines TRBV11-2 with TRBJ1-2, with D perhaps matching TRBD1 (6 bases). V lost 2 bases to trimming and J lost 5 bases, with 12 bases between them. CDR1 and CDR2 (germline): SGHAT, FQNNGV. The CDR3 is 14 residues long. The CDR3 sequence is CASSLTLQGYGYTF. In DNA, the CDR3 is TGTGCCAGCAGCTTAACATTACAGGGATATGGCTACACCTTC.